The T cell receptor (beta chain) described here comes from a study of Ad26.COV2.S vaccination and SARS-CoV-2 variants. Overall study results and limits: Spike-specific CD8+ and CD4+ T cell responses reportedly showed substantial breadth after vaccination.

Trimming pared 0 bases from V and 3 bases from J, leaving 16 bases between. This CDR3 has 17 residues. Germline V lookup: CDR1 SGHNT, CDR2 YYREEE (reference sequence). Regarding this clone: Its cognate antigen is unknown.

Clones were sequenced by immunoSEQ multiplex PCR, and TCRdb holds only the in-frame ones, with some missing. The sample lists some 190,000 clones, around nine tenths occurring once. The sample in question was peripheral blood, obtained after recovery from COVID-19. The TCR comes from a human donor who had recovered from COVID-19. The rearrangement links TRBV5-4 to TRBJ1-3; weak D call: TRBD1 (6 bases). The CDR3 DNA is TGTGCCAGCAGCTTGGGGGGGCGGGGGCTGAGTGGAAACACCATATATTTT. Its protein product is CASSLGGRGLSGNTIYF.